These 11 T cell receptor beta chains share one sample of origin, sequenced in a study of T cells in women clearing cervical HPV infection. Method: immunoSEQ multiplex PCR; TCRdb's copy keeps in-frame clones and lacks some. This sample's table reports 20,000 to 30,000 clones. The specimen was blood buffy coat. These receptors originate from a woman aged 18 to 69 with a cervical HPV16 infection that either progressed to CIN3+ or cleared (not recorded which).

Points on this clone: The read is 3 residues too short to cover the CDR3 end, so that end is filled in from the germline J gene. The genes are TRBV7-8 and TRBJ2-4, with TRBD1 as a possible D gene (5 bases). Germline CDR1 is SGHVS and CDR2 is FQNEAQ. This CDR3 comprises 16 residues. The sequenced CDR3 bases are TGTGCCAGCAGCTTATCACAGGATTATAGCAATCAGCCT. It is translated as CASSLSQDYSNQP. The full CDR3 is CASSLSQDYSNQPQYF.

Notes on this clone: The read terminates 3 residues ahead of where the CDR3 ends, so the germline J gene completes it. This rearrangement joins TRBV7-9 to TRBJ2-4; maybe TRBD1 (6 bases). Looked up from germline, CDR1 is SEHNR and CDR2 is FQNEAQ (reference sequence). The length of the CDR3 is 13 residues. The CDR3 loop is CASSLDSNNGQYF. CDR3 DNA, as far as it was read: TGTGCCAGCAGCTTGGACAGTAACAACGGT.

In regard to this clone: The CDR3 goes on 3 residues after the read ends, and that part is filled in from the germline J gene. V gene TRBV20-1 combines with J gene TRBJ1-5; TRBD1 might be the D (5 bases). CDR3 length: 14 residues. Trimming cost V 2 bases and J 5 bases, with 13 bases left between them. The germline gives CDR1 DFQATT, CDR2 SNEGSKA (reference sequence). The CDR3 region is CSARPQGGDQPQHF. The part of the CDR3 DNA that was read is TGCAGTGCTAGACCTCAGGGAGGTGATCAGCCC.

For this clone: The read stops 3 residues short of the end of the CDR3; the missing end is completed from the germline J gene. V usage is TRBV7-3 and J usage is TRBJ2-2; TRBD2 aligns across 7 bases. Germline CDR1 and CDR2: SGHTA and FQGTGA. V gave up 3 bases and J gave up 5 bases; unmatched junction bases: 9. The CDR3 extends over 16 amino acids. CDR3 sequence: CASSFRAGKGTGELFF. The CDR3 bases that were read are TGTGCCAGCAGCTTTCGAGCGGGAAAAGGAACCGGGGAG.

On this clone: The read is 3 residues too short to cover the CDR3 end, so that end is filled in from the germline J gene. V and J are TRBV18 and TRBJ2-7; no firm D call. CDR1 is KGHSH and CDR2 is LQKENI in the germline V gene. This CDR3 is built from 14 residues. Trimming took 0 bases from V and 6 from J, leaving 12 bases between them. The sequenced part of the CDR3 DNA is TGTGCCAGCTCACCACCTTATGTTTCGTCCGAG. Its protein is CASSPPYVSSE. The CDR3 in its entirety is CASSPPYVSSEQYF.

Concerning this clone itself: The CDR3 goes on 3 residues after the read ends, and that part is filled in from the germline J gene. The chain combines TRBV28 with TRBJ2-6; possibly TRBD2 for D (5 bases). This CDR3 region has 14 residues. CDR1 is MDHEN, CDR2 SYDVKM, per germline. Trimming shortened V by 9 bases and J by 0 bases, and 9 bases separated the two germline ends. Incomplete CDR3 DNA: TGTGCCAGTTCGGGGTTCTCTGGGGCCAACGTC. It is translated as CASSGFSGANV. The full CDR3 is CASSGFSGANVLTF.

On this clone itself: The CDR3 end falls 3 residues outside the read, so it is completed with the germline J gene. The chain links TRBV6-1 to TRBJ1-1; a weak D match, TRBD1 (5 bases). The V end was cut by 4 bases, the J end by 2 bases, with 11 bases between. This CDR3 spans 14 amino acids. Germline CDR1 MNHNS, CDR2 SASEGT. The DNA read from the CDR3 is TGTGCCAGCAGTGTTACGGGGGGTAACACTGAA. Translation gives CASSVTGGNTE. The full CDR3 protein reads CASSVTGGNTEAFF.

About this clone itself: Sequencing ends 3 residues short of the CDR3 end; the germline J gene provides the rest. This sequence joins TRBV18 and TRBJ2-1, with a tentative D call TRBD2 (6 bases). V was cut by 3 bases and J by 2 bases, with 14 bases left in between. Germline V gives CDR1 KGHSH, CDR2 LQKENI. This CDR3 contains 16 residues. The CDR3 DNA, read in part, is TGTGCCAGCTCACCGAGCCAGCGGGTAACCTACAATGAG. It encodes CASSPSQRVTYNE. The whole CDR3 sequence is CASSPSQRVTYNEQFF.

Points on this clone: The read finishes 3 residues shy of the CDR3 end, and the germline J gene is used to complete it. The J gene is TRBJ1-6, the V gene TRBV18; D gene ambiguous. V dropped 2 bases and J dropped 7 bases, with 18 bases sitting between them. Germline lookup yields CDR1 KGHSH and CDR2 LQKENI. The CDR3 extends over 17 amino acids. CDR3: CASSPTKRAGGNSPLHF. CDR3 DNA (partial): TGTGCCAGCTCACCAACAAAAAGGGCCGGTGGAAATTCACCC.

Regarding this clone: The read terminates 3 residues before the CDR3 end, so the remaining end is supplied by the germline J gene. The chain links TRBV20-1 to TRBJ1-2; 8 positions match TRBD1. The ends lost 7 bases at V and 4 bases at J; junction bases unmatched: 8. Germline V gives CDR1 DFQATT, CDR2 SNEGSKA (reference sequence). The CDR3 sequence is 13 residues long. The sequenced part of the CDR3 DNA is TGCAGTGGGGGTGGACAGGGTTTCTATGGC. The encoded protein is CSGGGQGFYG. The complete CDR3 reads CSGGGQGFYGYTF.

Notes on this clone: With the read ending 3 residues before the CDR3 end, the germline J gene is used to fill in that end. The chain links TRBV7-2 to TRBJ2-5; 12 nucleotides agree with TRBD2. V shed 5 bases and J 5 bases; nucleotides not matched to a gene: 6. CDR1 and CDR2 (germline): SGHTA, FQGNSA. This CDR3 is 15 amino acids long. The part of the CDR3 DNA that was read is TGTGCCAGCAGCCCCTCTAGCGGGAGGGGGGAGACC. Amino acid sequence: CASSPSSGRGET. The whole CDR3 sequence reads CASSPSSGRGETQYF.